A selection of T cell receptor beta chains follows, all from one sample in a study of blood T cell repertoires in COVID-19. Assay: immunoSEQ multiplex PCR; the TCRdb copy retains only in-frame clones and omits some. The table records 90,000 to 150,000 clones, approximately 77% of them present only once. Sequenced input: peripheral blood. The origin of the receptors is a human donor in a cohort sampled during active COVID-19. Both conserved end residues are part of each CDR3. D genes are given only for firm matches. Only part of the rows carry a size: once, few, many, or a class if the clone is expanded.

cdr3_length | j_call | v_call | clone_size | d_call | cdr3_nt | cdr3_aa
18 | TRBJ1-3 | TRBV2 | - | TRBD1 | TGTGCCAGCAGTGACAGGGACAGGGGTCTTTTTTCGGGAAACACCATATATTTT | CASSDRDRGLFSGNTIYF
12 | TRBJ2-1 | TRBV5-8 | - | - | TGTGCCAGCAGTTGGGGGGGGCATGAGCAGTTCTTC | CASSWGGHEQFF
14 | TRBJ1-5 | TRBV5-5 | - | - | TGTGCCAGCAGCCAATTTTCAGGGAACCAGCCCCAGCATTTT | CASSQFSGNQPQHF
15 | TRBJ1-5 | TRBV2 | - | TRBD1 | TGTGCCAGCAGTTCAACAGGGGGCTGGAATCAGCCCCAGCATTTT | CASSSTGGWNQPQHF
16 | TRBJ1-1 | TRBV20-1 | - | - | TGCAGTGCTAGTTCTGGGGCCAACCGGATGAACACTGAAGCTTTCTTT | CSASSGANRMNTEAFF
16 | TRBJ1-2 | TRBV5-5 | - | - | TGTGCCAGCAGCTCATCAGGGGCCTCACTTAACTATGGCTACACCTTC | CASSSSGASLNYGYTF
16 | TRBJ1-6 | TRBV5-4 | - | TRBD1 | TGTGCCAGCAGCTTAGGGCAGGGGGCCCATAATTCACCCCTCCACTTT | CASSLGQGAHNSPLHF
15 | TRBJ2-1 | TRBV18 | few | TRBD2 | TGTGCCAGCTCATCGGGACTAGCGGAGTTTAATGAGCAGTTCTTC | CASSSGLAEFNEQFF
15 | TRBJ1-4 | TRBV11-1 | - | - | TGTGCCAGCAGCTGGACATCTGCAACTAATGAAAAACTGTTTTTT | CASSWTSATNEKLFF
14 | TRBJ1-1 | TRBV10-3 | once | TRBD1 | TGTGCCATACAGGGGGAGATGGGTGACACTGAAGCTTTCTTT | CAIQGEMGDTEAFF
16 | TRBJ1-1 | TRBV2 | - | TRBD1 | TGTGCCAGCGAGTGGGACAGGGCAGCCCCGAACACTGAAGCTTTCTTT | CASEWDRAAPNTEAFF
14 | TRBJ2-7 | TRBV7-8 | - | TRBD1 | TGTGCCAGCAGCCCTATGACAGGGGGGGGCGAGCAGTACTTC | CASSPMTGGGEQYF
15 | TRBJ1-6 | TRBV6-1 | - | TRBD1 | TGTGCCAGCAGTGAAGATACAGGGGGGAATTCACCCCTCCACTTT | CASSEDTGGNSPLHF
15 | TRBJ1-6 | TRBV18 | few | - | TGTGCCAGCTCACCAGTGCCAGGTGGGAATTCACCCCTCCACTTT | CASSPVPGGNSPLHF
13 | TRBJ1-4 | TRBV27 | once | - | TGTGCCAGCAGGCTACAGGGTAATGAAAAACTGTTTTTT | CASRLQGNEKLFF
15 | TRBJ1-4 | TRBV28 | - | TRBD1 | TGTGCCAGCAGTACCGGACAGGGCACTAATGAAAAACTGTTTTTT | CASSTGQGTNEKLFF
12 | TRBJ2-5 | TRBV7-9 | - | - | TGTGCCAGCAGCCCATTCCAAGAGACCCAGTACTTC | CASSPFQETQYF
15 | TRBJ1-2 | TRBV27 | - | - | TGTGCCAGCAGTTTATCGTTTAGCCGTAACTATGGCTACACCTTC | CASSLSFSRNYGYTF
13 | TRBJ2-5 | TRBV6-5 | once | - | TGTGCCAGCGGCGGGACAGCGAAAGAGACCCAGTACTTC | CASGGTAKETQYF
17 | TRBJ2-7 | TRBV7-9 | - | TRBD1 | TGTGCCAGCAGCTTAGGAAACAGGGGGACCTATACGGACGAGCAGTACTTC | CASSLGNRGTYTDEQYF
14 | TRBJ1-1 | TRBV5-1 | - | TRBD1 | TGCGCCAGCAGCGAAGGGACAGGGGACACTGAAGCTTTCTTT | CASSEGTGDTEAFF
16 | TRBJ1-1 | TRBV4-1 | - | TRBD1 | TGCGCCAGCAGCCAAGAAGAGGGACAGGTGAACACTGAAGCTTTCTTT | CASSQEEGQVNTEAFF
14 | TRBJ1-1 | TRBV10-3 | - | - | TGTGCCACCCTCGCGCGGGGTATTGGCACTGAAGCTTTCTTT | CATLARGIGTEAFF
13 | TRBJ2-7 | TRBV4-1 | - | - | TGCGCCAGCAGCCGGGGCATCAACTACGAGCAGTACTTC | CASSRGINYEQYF
14 | TRBJ2-7 | TRBV9 | - | - | TGTGCCAGCAGCGCTGGGACATCCTCCTACGAGCAGTACTTC | CASSAGTSSYEQYF
14 | TRBJ2-7 | TRBV5-6 | - | - | TGTGCCAGCAGCTTGACCGGGGGTGGCCTCGAGCAGTACTTC | CASSLTGGGLEQYF
14 | TRBJ1-1 | TRBV11-2 | - | - | TGTGCCAGCAGCACCCCAGGGTCGGCCACTGAAGCTTTCTTT | CASSTPGSATEAFF
14 | TRBJ1-6 | TRBV30 | - | TRBD1 | TGTGCCTGGGACCGGGACAGGGGGTTGTCACCCCTCCACTTT | CAWDRDRGLSPLHF
19 | TRBJ2-7 | TRBV9 | once | TRBD2 | TGTGCCAGCAGCGTAGCTGCTACTAGCGGGGGGGTCCCCGCCTACGAGCAGTACTTC | CASSVAATSGGVPAYEQYF
15 | TRBJ2-1 | TRBV11-3 | once | TRBD2 | TGTGCCAGCAGCTGGACTAGCGGGAGTGGAAATGAGCAGTTCTTC | CASSWTSGSGNEQFF
14 | TRBJ1-1 | TRBV27 | - | - | TGTGCCAGCAGTTTATTGGGACAGAACACTGAAGCTTTCTTT | CASSLLGQNTEAFF
16 | TRBJ2-1 | TRBV5-1 | - | - | TGCGCCAGCAGCTCGAGACAGGTGGGGACCTACAATGAGCAGTTCTTC | CASSSRQVGTYNEQFF